This T cell receptor (beta chain) came from a study of blood T cell repertoires in COVID-19. This CDR3 region has 12 residues. Looked up from germline, CDR1 is DFQATT and CDR2 is SNEGSKA (reference sequence). V shed 3 bases and J shed 4 bases, with 7 bases lying between them. Some clones are missing from TCRdb's copy, which holds only in-frame ones; the method was immunoSEQ multiplex PCR. The sample has more than 300,000 clones; roughly 88% are singletons. The V call is TRBV20-1, the J call TRBJ1-5; D not certain. The receptor was isolated from a woman aged 45 to 65 with acute or convalescent COVID-19. Sequencing input: peripheral blood. The CDR3 nucleotides read TGCAGTGCTAGTGGGCAAAATCAGCCCCAGCATTTT. This gives the protein CSASGQNQPQHF.